Sequencing of this TCR beta chain was carried out in a study of spatial heterogeneity in lung cancer. Trimming removed 4 bases from V and 7 bases from J, with 15 bases in between. CDR1 is SGHRS and CDR2 is YFSETQ in the germline V gene. CDR3 length: 14 amino acids. TCRdb passed the 5' RACE reads through MiXCR, listing each CDR3 protein once. The table has about 38,000 distinct CDR3 sequences, around 7.5% seen once. Time point described: sample taken at primary tumor resection. This clonotype has a handful of counts. Sequencing used PBMCs, obtained at surgery. This receptor was taken from a male donor with early-stage non-small cell lung cancer. The gene calls are TRBV5-1 and TRBJ2-4; D gene uncertain. The CDR3, as DNA: TGCGCCAGCAGCCCCGAGAGCTTGACGAACATTCAGTACTTC. It specifies CASSPESLTNIQYF.